The T cell receptor (beta chain) under discussion was sequenced for a study of blood T cell repertoires in COVID-19 (dated by TCRdb to 2018 to 2021). Looking at the study overall: Samples from collaborators originated in the United States, Italy and Spain and spanned both the acute and convalescent phases of COVID-19. The material from the prospective study consisted of cDNA or gDNA derived from T cells, B-cell-depleted T cells, or PBMCs. Where HLA class I and class II types were available, the types were taken from metadata supplied by the sample provider, not from assay-based typing. Samples were obtained from the ongoing ImmuneRACE study (first 160 participants) and from 950 to 1,500 subjects provided by 6 global collaborators. The dataset comprised deeply sampled blood TCRbeta repertoires from subjects exposed to, actively infected with, or recovered from COVID-19. The repertoires were released in a freely available public database meant as a resource for research on the immune response to SARS-CoV-2. The sample metadata nearly always contained a de-identified subject ID, COVID-19 status, age in years and sex. Results the study describes overall, beyond this receptor: The amount of clinical and demographic metadata varied by source and participant and was provided uncurated.

On this clone: Its antigen remains unidentified. Per-nucleotide qualities are absent, and no much larger clonotype sits a single base away.

TCRbeta CDR3 regions were amplified from genomic DNA by means of the immunoSEQ Assay, a bias-controlled multiplex PCR. The published analysis was carried out like this. The number of nucleated cells in each sample was estimated by amplification of reference gene primers within the assay. To quantify the absolute abundance of each unique TCRbeta CDR3 rearrangement, sequence reads were collapsed and filtered. For each sample, productive Simpson clonality was calculated as the square root of Simpson's diversity index across productive rearrangements. TCRdb took over this immuneACCESS table, retaining in-frame rearrangements with V and J assigned. Such tables are incomplete; in checked studies, under half of the missing clones stem from an unresolved V gene, and the remainder is unexplained. The DNA was the basis for D and trimming; V, J and clone size are from that table. This sample holds tens of thousands of clones; approximately 80% were observed only once. Clones ranked in the top ten supply 10% to 15% of the sample.

Cut back by 1 base and 4 bases, the V and J ends lie 11 bases apart. From the cysteine up to the phenylalanine, the CDR3 has a length of 14 residues. Just CDR3 DNA is preserved here, 42 bases in frame from base 1. The CDR1 and CDR2 encoded by the germline V gene (reference sequence) are SEHNR and FQNEAQ. In Seattle, one collaborating source enrolled patients while the infection was active and tracked those patients longitudinally over the course of disease. Whole blood was collected in K2EDTA tubes by collaborating institutions according to the institutions' own protocols. For TCRbeta analysis, collaborators shipped samples in one of three forms: frozen whole blood, isolated PBMCs, or DNA extracted from either of those sample types.

The receptor was isolated from a man in his fifties or sixties with COVID-19, enrolled during active disease. Sequencing was carried out using peripheral blood. The chain was built from TRBV7-9 and TRBJ2-7, with TRBD1 tentatively as D gene (5 bases match). CDR3 loop: CASSLGSRAYEQYF. The sequenced DNA: TGTGCCAGCAGCTTAGGTAGCAGGGCGTACGAGCAGTACTTC. The variable domain in full, with residues beyond the CDR3 obtained from the reference TRBV7-9 and TRBJ2-7 genes, is DTGVSQNPRHKITKRGQNVTFRCDPISEHNRLYWYRQTLGQGPEFLTYFQNEAQLEKSRLLSDRFSAERPKGSFSTLEIQRTEQGDSAMYLCASSLGSRAYEQYFGPGTRLTVT.